This T cell receptor beta chain emerged from a study of shared clonotypes between healthy human individuals (dated by TCRdb to 2020 to 2022). Broadly, across the study: The cohort comprised a couple of women and a few men aged 18 to 49 years. To estimate repertoire size and how much clonotype sharing occurs between individuals, the study deeply sequenced the blood TCR repertoires of several healthy adults. Libraries were prepared and TCR repertoires were sequenced by different laboratories using diverse techniques, in order to increase sequencing depth and limit assay-specific biases. Each donor's leukapheresis produced roughly between roughly 0.9 and 8.9 billion PBMCs. For each donor, three plates each were used for CD4 naive and CD4 memory, two plates were used for CD8 naive, and one plate was used for CD8 memory.

For this clone: Its antigen remains unidentified. It has no much larger one-base neighbor in the sample; base qualities were not kept.

The donors were healthy, HIV-negative adults with no recently reported acute infections or vaccinations. Only Caucasian adults living in Nashville, Tennessee, USA were represented among the donors. CD4+ T cells were enriched through magnetic negative selection, after which naive cells were positively selected on CD45RA and the remaining negative fraction served as the memory subset. Blood was obtained by leukapheresis, after which PBMCs were separated by Ficoll-Histopaque density gradient centrifugation and cryopreserved in liquid nitrogen vapor phase. Analytical flow cytometry was used to check the purity and quantity of every magnetically sorted T cell population. Genomic DNA was isolated from each sorted fraction and quantified by UV absorbance on a Nanodrop 2000c. Reading the germline V gene gives CDR1 MNHEY and CDR2 SVGAGI. From the cysteine up to the phenylalanine, the CDR3 has a length of 14 residues. CDR3 DNA is the only sequence kept; it has 42 bases, read in frame from the first base. The germline ends are 12 bases apart after V is trimmed by 5 bases and J by 7 bases.

Study-wide conclusions, independent of this receptor: Even with the large sequencing depth, rarefaction of the sorted-subset datasets indicated that sequencing was incomplete. Sharing across a few donors was observed for about 4.8% of naive CD4, over 3% of naive CD8, 2% to 2.5% of memory CD4, and roughly 0.4% of memory CD8 clonotypes. Only blood was sampled, and tissue TCR repertoires likely differ from those in blood. Because the study included only a small number of donors, the genetic and exposure-history diversity represented was limited. Naive subsets generally had larger estimated clonotype richness than memory subsets. Pairwise subsampling led to the expectation that sequencing depth would affect the degree of clonotype sharing among donors. Compared with non-shared clonotypes, clonotypes shared by all four sorted-subset donors had higher generation probabilities.

Using the deep immunoSEQ assay, multiplex PCR amplified TCR CDR3 regions from genomic DNA. Extracted genomic DNA from each cell subset was spread evenly across all wells of several immunoSEQ 96-well plates, with each plate serving as a replicate. For sorted subsets, each replicate PCR was loaded with 200 ng genomic DNA, equivalent to about 30,000 T cell genomes. The purified libraries were quantified using a Qubit 3.0 fluorometer, sized with a Bioanalyzer 2100, and then quantified again using the KAPA Library Quantification kit. A separate single-read 150-cycle Illumina NextSeq 550 flow cell was used to sequence each immunoSEQ 96-well plate. The paper's data handling went like this. The immunoSEQ output contained only junctional sequences without quality scores, so filtering could not match that applied to full-length reads. Sequences were annotated with PyIR, a Python wrapper for IgBLAST v1.9, and V/J genes and CDR3 were assigned using IMGT germline references. Any read was removed if the V/J assignment was weak (E-value above 1e-6), the CDR3 was missing, or the read contained stop codons, out-of-frame junctions, or ambiguous translated residues. V3J clonotypes were defined as sequences sharing an identical inferred V gene, J gene, and CDR3 amino acid sequence. To compute the percentage overlap between repertoires, the number of shared unique clonotypes was divided by the size of the smaller repertoire. RTK rarefaction, the Chao1 estimator, and Recon v2.1 estimates of unobserved clonotypes were used to assess repertoire richness. Generation probabilities for all TCRbeta clonotypes obtained by the gDNA method from four donors were computed using OLGA. The immuneACCESS repertoire file appears here via TCRdb, limited to in-frame rearrangements. These files lack a portion of the clones; in checked studies, under half of the deficit traces to unresolved V genes, and the cause of the others is not known. The DNA was the basis for D and trimming; V, J and clone size are from that table. The sample table contains millions of clones; only one count was recorded for roughly nine tenths of them. The top ten constitute about 0.13% of the sample.

The sequence came from a man between 18 and 29 years old in good health. Sequencing was done on a sample of naive CD4+ T cells sorted from blood. In the paper's terms, the cell subset or site label means: CD45RA+ positively selected. The chain employs TRBV6-5 and TRBJ1-6; there is no confident call for the D gene. The CDR3 region reads CASSKSLGNSPLHF. At the DNA level, the sequence is TGTGCCAGCAGTAAGTCCCTCGGGAATTCACCCCTCCACTTT.